At least ten counts were recorded for the clone carrying this T cell receptor beta chain. Its antigen is as yet unknown. Unique molecular identifiers were present on the cDNA, and a universal primer site came from template switching. A single record per CDR3 protein comes from TCRdb applying MiXCR to the 5' RACE reads. The table lists about 890,000 distinct CDR3 sequences, around 12% of them singletons. The data derive from a study of identical twins. The CDR3 is 15 residues long. After removal of 5 bases from V and 1 base from J, the junction contained 5 bases not matched to a gene. Study-wide results and caveats: Alpha sequences out of frame and shared by twins had excess low generation probability. Diverse VJ usage suggested most zero-insertion clonotypes were not invariant T cells.

This same sample was also part of a study on yellow fever vaccine responses in identical twins.

Sequenced material: PBMCs. The receptor's source is a young woman in good health. V and J are TRBV12-3 or TRBV12-4 and TRBJ1-1; 9 bases are shared with TRBD1. CDR3 region: CASSQNRGRNTEAFF. DNA of the CDR3: TGTGCCAGCAGTCAGAACAGGGGGCGGAACACTGAAGCTTTCTTT.